The sample holds a few counts of the clone carrying this T cell receptor beta chain. Germline values: CDR1 MRHNA, CDR2 SNTAGT. The CDR3 runs to 13 residues. With V trimmed by 5 bases and J by 5 bases, 4 bases remained unmatched. The protocol was immunoSEQ multiplex PCR, while the TCRdb copy is restricted to in-frame clones and leaves out a portion. The sample has approximately 86,000 clones; 85% to 95% are singletons. This sample is part of a study of control samples from healthy donors and cancer patients. The chain is built from TRBV6-4 and TRBJ1-2, with 8 bases lining up with TRBD1. This receptor was taken from a woman aged 30 to 39 in good health. Sequencing input: blood. The CDR3 nucleotides read TGTGCCAGCAGTACCGGGACAGGATATGGCTACACCTTC. Translated: CASSTGTGYGYTF.